One and the same sample provided the 5 T cell receptor beta chains below, sequenced in a study of blood T cell repertoires in COVID-19. Data came from immunoSEQ multiplex PCR; TCRdb stores just in-frame clones and leaves some out. The sample includes about 270,000 clones, approximately 81% seen only once; the top ten take less than 3%. The sequenced sample consisted of peripheral blood. Every receptor here comes from a woman in her sixties with active or convalescent COVID-19.

This clone appeared a single time. V usage is TRBV10-3 and J usage is TRBJ2-1; 10 nucleotides match TRBD1. V lost 5 bases to trimming and J lost 6 bases; unmatched junction nucleotides: 7. The CDR3 spans 15 residues. From germline, CDR1 is ENHRY and CDR2 SYGVKD. Here the CDR3 DNA reads TGTGCCATCAGTTCCCGGGACAGGGGAGTCAATGAGCAGTTCTTC. Residues: CAISSRDRGVNEQFF.

This clone appeared a few times. The chain has TRBV30 and TRBJ2-3, with a possible D match to TRBD2 (5 bases). CDR1 GTSNPN and CDR2 SVGIG come from the germline V gene (reference sequence). Between the trimmed V and J ends, which lost 0 bases and 7 bases, there was a span of 23 bases. There are 17 residues in the CDR3. The CDR3 DNA reads TGTGCCTGGAGTGTAATTAGGTGGAACGGGGTCGCGAATACGCAGTATTTT. This gives the protein CAWSVIRWNGVANTQYF.

V is TRBV24-1 and J is TRBJ2-3; weak D call: TRBD2 (6 bases). Per the germline V gene, CDR1 is KGHDR and CDR2 is SFDVKD. Trimming took off 6 bases at V and 2 bases at J, with 14 bases between the two ends. The CDR3 loop spans 15 amino acids. The CDR3 nucleotides read TGTGCCACCAGTTCTGCGACGGGGGACACAGATACGCAGTATTTT. This translates into CATSSATGDTDTQYF.

This chain uses TRBV2 with TRBJ2-7; 10 bases align to TRBD1. Germline CDR1 is SNHLY and CDR2 is FYNNEI. Trimming took 8 bases from V and 3 from J; bases not matched to a gene: 13. The CDR3 spans 16 residues. This CDR3 reads CASYQTGGGLVYEQYF. In nucleotides, the CDR3 is TGTGCCAGCTACCAGACAGGGGGCGGTCTGGTCTACGAGCAGTACTTC.

The chain carries TRBV6-5 and TRBJ2-5, with TRBD1 matching over 7 bases. Germline assignment: CDR1 MNHEY and CDR2 SVGAGI. V lost 4 bases and J lost 1; bases outside the gene matches: 9. This CDR3 is 16 amino acids long. The CDR3 DNA reads as TGTGCCAGCAGTTCCGACCGACAGGGTTCCCAAGAGACCCAGTACTTC. This sequence encodes CASSSDRQGSQETQYF.